Following are 32 T cell receptor beta chains from one sample sequenced in a study of blood T cell repertoires in COVID-19. Method: immunoSEQ multiplex PCR; TCRdb's copy keeps in-frame clones and lacks some. The sample includes a few hundred thousand clones, roughly four fifths of them seen just once. The sequenced material came from peripheral blood. The receptor set was obtained from a person between 70 and 80 years old with COVID-19, enrolled during active disease.

The rearrangement joins TRBV9 to TRBJ2-3, with D maybe TRBD2 (6 bases). Trimming took 4 bases from V and 0 from J, leaving 15 bases between them. The CDR3 has 16 amino acids. Germline values: CDR1 SGDLS, CDR2 YYNGEE. CDR3 region: CASSPIAARSTDTQYF. Written as DNA, the CDR3 is TGTGCCAGCAGCCCCATAGCGGCTCGGAGCACAGATACGCAGTATTTT. The whole variable domain, filled in from reference TRBV9 and TRBJ2-3, reads DSGVTQTPKHLITATGQRVTLRCSPRSGDLSVYWYQQSLDQGLQFLIQYYNGEERAKGNILERFSAQQFPDLHSELNLSSLELGDSALYFCASSPIAARSTDTQYFGPGTRLTVL.

The CDR3 DNA sequence: TGTGCCAGCAGCCCCCGGAGCGTAGATACGCAGTATTTT. Encoded protein: CASSPRSVDTQYF. The chain couples TRBV28 to TRBJ2-3; D is uncertain. Germline V CDR1 and CDR2: MDHEN, SYDVKM. Deletions cut 6 bases from V and 5 bases from J, with 12 bases between. The CDR3 length is 13 residues.

V usage is TRBV19 and J usage is TRBJ1-1; possibly TRBD1 for D (6 bases). V lost 3 bases and J 4 bases, leaving 15 bases between the germline ends. The CDR3 is 15 residues long. CDR1 is LNHDA, CDR2 SQIVND, per germline (reference sequence). The CDR3, as DNA: TGTGCCAGTAGTATTGGGCGGAACAGGGCCACTGAAGCTTTCTTT. Encoded protein: CASSIGRNRATEAFF.

The V call is TRBV2, the J call TRBJ2-5; the match to TRBD2 covers 7 bases. The CDR3 has 16 amino acids. The V and J ends lost 4 bases and 5 bases, in that order; junction bases with no gene match: 13. Germline V gives CDR1 SNHLY, CDR2 FYNNEI. CDR3 amino acids: CASSALGRLAAETQYF. DNA for the CDR3: TGTGCCAGCAGTGCATTGGGCCGACTAGCTGCGGAGACCCAGTACTTC.

V is TRBV7-6 and J is TRBJ2-2; the match to TRBD2 covers 9 bases. The CDR3 spans 17 residues. In germline, CDR1 is SGHVS, CDR2 FNYEAQ. The ends lost 1 base at V and 2 bases at J; junction bases unmatched: 5. This chain's CDR3 is CASSLGAGGLNTGELFF. CDR3 bases: TGTGCCAGCAGCTTAGGCGCGGGGGGGCTTAACACCGGGGAGCTGTTTTTT. The full variable domain, in which reference TRBV7-6 and TRBJ2-2 provide the parts outside the CDR3, is GAGVSQSPRYKVTKRGQDVALRCDPISGHVSLYWYRQALGQGPEFLTYFNYEAQQDKSGLPNDRFSAERPEGSISTLTIQRTEQRDSAMYRCASSLGAGGLNTGELFFGEGSRLTVL.

The rearrangement links TRBV11-2 to TRBJ2-1; a weak D match, TRBD2 (5 bases). V was shortened by 3 bases and J by 0 bases, with 6 bases between the two germline ends. This CDR3 region has 14 residues. Germline V lookup: CDR1 SGHAT, CDR2 FQNNGV. CDR3 nucleotides: TGTGCCAGCAGCTTTCGGGACTCCTACAATGAGCAGTTCTTC. Protein sequence: CASSFRDSYNEQFF.

The CDR3 spells CASSQNSGTLHNSPLHF. Here the CDR3 DNA reads TGTGCCAGCAGCCAAAACTCCGGGACACTTCATAATTCACCCCTCCACTTT. The chain couples TRBV7-9 to TRBJ1-6, with a weak D call TRBD1 (6 bases). CDR1 and CDR2 from the germline V gene are SEHNR and FQNEAQ (reference sequence). The V end lost 5 bases, the J end lost 5 bases, and 19 bases lay between the germline ends. The CDR3 has 17 amino acids.

The chain combines TRBV6-2 or TRBV6-3 with TRBJ2-1, with 7 bases lining up with TRBD2. V was pared by 5 bases and J by 4 bases, with 8 bases of the junction left unmatched. The CDR3 sequence is 15 residues long. Germline V gives CDR1 MNHEY, CDR2 SVGEGT. The CDR3 here is CASSILGLPYNEQFF. In DNA form, the CDR3 reads TGTGCCAGCAGTATCCTGGGACTACCGTACAATGAGCAGTTCTTC.

This clone has just one count. The chain is built from TRBV13 and TRBJ2-1, with 8 nucleotides matching TRBD1. Germline-derived CDR1 and CDR2 are PRHDT and FYEKMQ (reference sequence). Losses at the gene ends were 4 bases for V and 3 bases for J; bases not matched to a gene: 8. The CDR3 covers 16 residues. Written as DNA, the CDR3 is TGTGCCAGCAGCTCCCAAAGAACAGGGGGCTACAATGAGCAGTTCTTC. Protein sequence: CASSSQRTGGYNEQFF.

This clone showed up just once. The chain is built from TRBV6-5 and TRBJ1-5; D gene uncertain. The length of the CDR3 is 13 residues. Germline V lookup: CDR1 MNHEY, CDR2 SVGAGI. V lost 7 bases to trimming and J lost 4 bases, with 11 bases between them. The CDR3 loop is CASIPHGNQPQHF. As DNA, the CDR3 is TGTGCCAGCATTCCACACGGGAATCAGCCCCAGCATTTT.

The chain uses TRBV6-2 or TRBV6-3 and TRBJ1-6, with 7 bases lining up with TRBD1. The germline V gene encodes CDR1 MNHEY and CDR2 SVGEGT. CDR3 length: 17 amino acids. The J segment lost 8 bases and the V segment lost 7 bases, leaving 17 bases of the junction unmatched. CDR3 protein: CASNPQGFPYGHSPLHF. DNA for the CDR3: TGTGCCAGCAACCCACAGGGGTTTCCCTACGGCCATTCACCCCTCCACTTT.

V gene TRBV19 combines with J gene TRBJ2-1; 7 nucleotides match TRBD2. CDR1 is LNHDA, CDR2 SQIVND, per germline (reference sequence). With 3 bases clipped from V and 4 bases from J, the junction kept 3 bases outside the gene matches. CDR3 length: 14 amino acids. The CDR3 DNA reads TGTGCCAGTAGTATGGCTAGCGGTTACAATGAGCAGTTCTTC. It yields the protein CASSMASGYNEQFF.

This clone was recorded many times. This rearrangement joins TRBV14 to TRBJ2-7; D uncertain. With 1 base removed from V and 3 bases from J, the gap between germline ends came to 10 bases. The germline V gene encodes CDR1 SGHDN and CDR2 FVKESK. This CDR3 has 14 amino acids. The CDR3 DNA sequence: TGTGCCAGCAGCCAAGGGCTCAGAAACTACGAGCAGTACTTC. As protein: CASSQGLRNYEQYF.

This clone was recorded a few times. The chain uses TRBV7-9 and TRBJ1-2, with 7 nucleotides matching TRBD1. The ends lost 1 base at V and 5 bases at J; junction bases unmatched: 4. There are 14 residues in the CDR3. Germline V CDR1 and CDR2: SEHNR, FQNEAQ (reference sequence). The CDR3 region is CASSLERGPYGYTF. DNA of the CDR3: TGTGCCAGCAGCTTAGAGAGGGGGCCTTATGGCTACACCTTC.

This clone has more than one count but fewer than ten. This chain links TRBV5-4 with TRBJ2-7; 7 positions match TRBD2. CDR3 size: 14 residues. Germline V gene data show CDR1 as SGHNT and CDR2 as YYREEE (reference sequence). The trim removed 4 bases at V and 4 bases at J, leaving 8 bases unmatched. CDR3 nucleotide sequence: TGTGCCAGCAGCCGCACGGGAGGAAAGTACGAGCAGTACTTC. Its protein product is CASSRTGGKYEQYF.

The V gene is TRBV4-1, the J gene TRBJ2-3; 13 bases are a match to TRBD2. The CDR3 has 18 amino acids. The V and J ends lost 4 bases and 4 bases, in that order; junction bases with no gene match: 11. From germline, CDR1 is MGHRA and CDR2 YSYEKL. The CDR3 region has the DNA TGCGCCAGCAGCCGAGAGCCCCCGACTAGCGGGAGGCCAGATACGCAGTATTTT. The encoded protein is CASSREPPTSGRPDTQYF.

J is TRBJ1-1 and V is TRBV5-1; TRBD1 aligns across 7 bases. The CDR3 is 15 amino acids. Germline V lookup: CDR1 SGHRS, CDR2 YFSETQ. V gave up 4 bases and J gave up 3 bases; unmatched junction bases: 9. The CDR3 reads CASSPRQGRDTEAFF. CDR3 DNA: TGCGCCAGCAGCCCGAGACAGGGTAGGGACACTGAAGCTTTCTTT.

V and J are TRBV14 and TRBJ1-2; D is unresolved. Trimming shortened V by 4 bases and J by 4 bases, and 13 bases separated the two germline ends. The CDR3 length is 14 residues. Germline lookup yields CDR1 SGHDN and CDR2 FVKESK. The CDR3 loop reads CASSRLHSFYGYTF. The CDR3 DNA reads as TGTGCCAGCAGCCGGCTACACAGCTTCTATGGCTACACCTTC.

The V call is TRBV13, the J call TRBJ1-6; a weak D match, TRBD1 (5 bases). The germline V and J ends were trimmed by 6 bases and 7 bases, with 10 bases remaining between them. The CDR3 extends over 13 amino acids. Germline CDR1 PRHDT, CDR2 FYEKMQ (reference sequence). The CDR3: CASRTGPNSPLHF. In DNA, the CDR3 is TGTGCCAGCAGAACAGGACCCAATTCACCCCTCCACTTT.

The chain joins TRBV7-8 to TRBJ1-4; no clear D. V lost 0 bases and J lost 0, with 11 bases in between. From germline, CDR1 is SGHVS and CDR2 FQNEAQ. The CDR3 is made up of 17 amino acids. DNA for the CDR3: TGTGCCAGCAGCTTAGCGACAAATCCGGCAACTAATGAAAAACTGTTTTTT. Protein product: CASSLATNPATNEKLFF.

This chain joins TRBV6-5 and TRBJ1-1; TRBD1 aligns across 8 bases. Germline values: CDR1 MNHEY, CDR2 SVGAGI. The CDR3 is 15 amino acids. V was clipped by 2 bases and J by 7 bases; unmatched bases: 9. The CDR3 is CASSYGWTGRDEAFF. CDR3 coding DNA: TGTGCCAGCAGTTACGGGTGGACAGGGCGAGATGAAGCTTTCTTT.

The J gene is TRBJ2-7, the V gene TRBV6-5; D perhaps matches TRBD2 (5 bases). Germline V CDR1 and CDR2: MNHEY, SVGAGI. The CDR3 has 14 amino acids. Trimming left V 7 bases short and J 0 bases short, with 13 bases between. CDR3 coding DNA: TGTGCCAGCACACGGGAACAACCCTCCTACGAGCAGTACTTC. Translated, it gives CASTREQPSYEQYF.

This chain connects TRBV10-3 to TRBJ1-6; D remains unclear. The germline CDR1 and CDR2 sequences are ENHRY and SYGVKD. The germline V and J ends were trimmed by 8 bases and 9 bases, with 14 bases remaining between them. The CDR3 spans 13 residues. CDR3 sequence reads: CAIGGQETSPLHF. Here the CDR3 DNA reads TGTGCCATCGGAGGGCAGGAGACTTCACCCCTCCACTTT.

With respect to this clone: The junction shows a germline mismatch at one end, possibly a read error. V and J are TRBV27 and TRBJ2-1; 7 nucleotides line up with TRBD2. CDR3 length: 13 residues. CDR1 and CDR2 (germline): MNHEY, SMNVEV (reference sequence). CDR3 bases: TGTGCCAGCAGCTTATCGGGCGGGAGTCGAGAGTTCTTC. It encodes CASSLSGGSREFF.

The rearrangement links TRBV27 to TRBJ2-3; no clear D. The length of the CDR3 is 16 residues. Between the trimmed V and J ends, which lost 2 bases and 6 bases, there was a span of 18 bases. The germline V gene has CDR1 MNHEY and CDR2 SMNVEV (reference sequence). The CDR3, as DNA: TGTGCCAGCAGTTTAGAGTGGCGGTCCCGCCCGGATACGCAGTATTTT. The encoded protein is CASSLEWRSRPDTQYF.

This chain connects TRBV27 to TRBJ1-4, with D perhaps TRBD1 (6 bases). The CDR3 is made up of 14 amino acids. The V end was cut by 3 bases, the J end by 7 bases, with 12 bases between. CDR1 and CDR2 (germline): MNHEY, SMNVEV (reference sequence). CDR3 coding DNA: TGTGCCAGCAGTTTCAGGGGCCGGGGTGAAAAACTGTTTTTT. This sequence encodes CASSFRGRGEKLFF.

This chain joins TRBV3-1 (or the pseudogene TRBV3-2) and TRBJ2-1; weak D call: TRBD1 (5 bases). The CDR3 spans 15 residues. The germline V and J ends were trimmed by 0 bases and 10 bases, with 16 bases remaining between them. Germline V CDR1 and CDR2: LGHDT, YNNKEL (reference sequence). The CDR3 DNA sequence: TGTGCCAGCAGCCAAGAGACGGCAGGGCTCGGGGAGCAGTTCTTC. This translates into CASSQETAGLGEQFF.

This clone occurred once. The gene calls are TRBV9 and TRBJ2-7, with TRBD2 matching 14 bases. The CDR3 is made up of 16 amino acids. After removal of 5 bases from V and 7 bases from J, the junction contained 11 bases not matched to a gene. The germline gives CDR1 SGDLS, CDR2 YYNGEE. Here the CDR3 DNA reads TGTGCCAGCAGTTCGACTAGCGGGGGGGCCCCGGGAGAGCAGTACTTC. This encodes CASSSTSGGAPGEQYF.

This clone was counted between two and nine times. CDR3 bases: TGTGCCAGCAGTGAACTTGCGGAGCCTAGCACAGATACGCAGTATTTT. Translated, it gives CASSELAEPSTDTQYF. The V gene is TRBV6-1, the J gene TRBJ2-3; D not certain. The V gene's germline CDR1 is MNHNS and CDR2 SASEGT. The CDR3 consists of 16 residues. The germline V and J ends were trimmed by 2 bases and 0 bases, with 12 bases remaining between them.

This clone came up once. This chain connects TRBV30 to TRBJ1-2; a weak D match, TRBD1 (6 bases). There are 14 residues in the CDR3. CDR1 and CDR2 (germline): GTSNPN, SVGIG (reference sequence). Trimming took 1 base from V and 3 from J, leaving 12 bases between them. DNA of the CDR3: TGTGCCTGGAGTGGGGGGGGCTTGGACTATGGCTACACCTTC. This encodes CAWSGGGLDYGYTF.

The chain employs TRBV30 and TRBJ1-1; 10 nucleotides align to TRBD1. Germline CDR1 and CDR2: GTSNPN and SVGIG (reference sequence). The trim removed 7 bases at V and 3 bases at J, leaving 8 bases unmatched. This CDR3 spans 14 amino acids. CDR3 sequence: CASDRGRLDTEAFF. The CDR3 DNA is TGTGCCTCCGACAGGGGGCGCCTGGACACTGAAGCTTTCTTT.

The chain recombines TRBV4-1 with TRBJ2-7; D unresolved. Trimming cost V 0 bases and J 1 base, with 7 bases left between them. CDR1 is MGHRA and CDR2 is YSYEKL in the germline V gene. The CDR3 length is 14 residues. As DNA, the CDR3 is TGCGCCAGCAGCCAAGAACAGTATTCCTACGAGCAGTACTTC. Its protein is CASSQEQYSYEQYF.